Below, 13 T cell receptor beta chains from the same sample are listed, as sequenced in a study of control samples from healthy donors and cancer patients. Measured with immunoSEQ multiplex PCR; TCRdb has only the in-frame clones, and not every one. The sample has approximately 180,000 clones, approximately 94% seen once. The sequenced sample consisted of blood. All receptors derive from a woman under 30 in good health.

The rearrangement links TRBV18 to TRBJ1-6, with a possible D match to TRBD1 (6 bases). CDR1 KGHSH and CDR2 LQKENI come from the germline V gene. The length of the CDR3 is 16 residues. The germline V and J ends were trimmed by 4 bases and 2 bases, with 12 bases remaining between them. In DNA form, the CDR3 reads TGTGCCAGCTCACTACGAGCAGGGGCCTATAATTCACCCCTCCACTTT. As protein: CASSLRAGAYNSPLHF.

The sample holds one count of this clone. The chain uses TRBV4-3 and TRBJ2-1, with 7 positions matching TRBD2. J gave up 8 bases and V 4 bases, and 11 bases lay outside the gene matches. The CDR3 is made up of 15 amino acids. Per germline, CDR1 LGHNA and CDR2 YSLEER. The CDR3 here is CASSPRDYVFDEQFF. The CDR3 coding sequence is TGCGCCAGCAGCCCCCGGGACTACGTTTTTGATGAGCAGTTCTTC.

This clone appeared a single time. V is TRBV11-2 and J is TRBJ1-3; D not resolved. Germline-derived CDR1 and CDR2 are SGHAT and FQNNGV. The CDR3 is made up of 16 amino acids. Trimming took 5 bases from V and 0 from J, leaving 14 bases between them. CDR3 nucleotide sequence: TGTGCCAGCAGCCCAACCATGCTCAGCTCTGGAAACACCATATATTTT. Translation gives CASSPTMLSSGNTIYF.

The CDR3 reads CASSLWGQVNSNQPQHF. The CDR3 nucleotides read TGTGCCAGCAGTTTATGGGGACAAGTGAATAGCAATCAGCCCCAGCATTTT. J is TRBJ1-5 and V is TRBV27; D may be TRBD1 (6 bases). With 1 base removed from V and 0 bases from J, the gap between germline ends came to 13 bases. Germline CDR1 reads MNHEY; CDR2 reads SMNVEV (reference sequence). The CDR3 is made up of 17 amino acids.

This sequence joins TRBV6-2 or TRBV6-3 and TRBJ2-6; 8 bases are a match to TRBD1. Per the germline V gene, CDR1 is MNHEY and CDR2 is SVGEGT. CDR3 length: 19 amino acids. V was clipped by 0 bases and J by 0 bases; unmatched bases: 7. The DNA for the CDR3 is TGTGCCAGCAGTTACTCCCTAGGACAGGGTTACTCTGGGGCCAACGTCCTGACTTTC. Encoded protein: CASSYSLGQGYSGANVLTF.

This chain joins TRBV6-2 or TRBV6-3 and TRBJ1-2; D may be TRBD1 (5 bases). Germline V lookup: CDR1 MNHEY, CDR2 SVGEGT. V was cut by 6 bases and J by 1 base, with 15 bases left in between. This CDR3 is 15 amino acids long. The CDR3 reads CASSRGTAHNYGYTF. The CDR3 region has the DNA TGTGCCAGCAGCCGGGGGACGGCTCATAACTATGGCTACACCTTC.

The rearrangement links TRBV4-3 to TRBJ2-4, with 10 nucleotides matching TRBD1. This CDR3 has 18 residues. Losses at the gene ends were 0 bases for V and 7 bases for J; bases not matched to a gene: 12. Germline V gene lookup returns CDR1 LGHNA and CDR2 YSLEER. CDR3 loop: CASSQEPPTGGYRNIQYF. The DNA of the CDR3 is TGCGCCAGCAGCCAAGAGCCCCCGACAGGGGGCTATCGGAACATTCAGTACTTC.

The V and J genes are TRBV7-2 and TRBJ2-1, with 11 nucleotides matching TRBD1. The V and J ends lost 6 bases and 8 bases, in that order; junction bases with no gene match: 9. Germline CDR1 SGHTA, CDR2 FQGNSA. The CDR3 contains 15 residues. CDR3 in amino acids: CASRPGTGGIHEQFF. The CDR3 DNA follows: TGTGCCAGCAGGCCCGGGACAGGGGGTATTCATGAGCAGTTCTTC.

V usage is TRBV5-4 and J usage is TRBJ2-1, with 9 bases identical to TRBD1. This CDR3 region has 14 residues. V lost 5 bases, J lost 5 bases, and 5 bases stayed unmatched. Germline V gene data show CDR1 as SGHNT and CDR2 as YYREEE (reference sequence). CDR3 in amino acids: CASRTGGKNNEQFF. For the CDR3, the DNA is TGTGCCAGCAGGACAGGGGGGAAAAACAATGAGCAGTTCTTC.

The chain uses TRBV5-6 and TRBJ1-1; D is unresolved. The CDR3 runs to 13 residues. The V gene lost 6 bases and the J gene lost 3 bases, with 12 bases spanning the gap. Germline values: CDR1 SGHDT, CDR2 YYEEEE. The CDR3 DNA reads as TGTGCCAGCACCACAGTACCACACACTGAAGCTTTCTTT. Its translation: CASTTVPHTEAFF.

The genes are TRBV2 and TRBJ2-7; D is unclear. V gave up 5 bases and J gave up 3 bases, with 2 bases separating them. The CDR3 covers 10 residues. The germline gives CDR1 SNHLY, CDR2 FYNNEI. DNA of the CDR3: TGTGCCAGCAGTCTCTACGAGCAGTACTTC. Its translation: CASSLYEQYF. Drawing the rest from reference TRBV2 and TRBJ2-7, the complete variable domain is EPEVTQTPSHQVTQMGQEVILRCVPISNHLYFYWYRQILGQKVEFLVSFYNNEISEKSEIFDDQFSVERPDGSNFTLKIRSTKLEDSAMYFCASSLYEQYFGPGTRLTVT.

This chain connects TRBV6-5 to TRBJ1-4, with D unclear. Trimming took off 5 bases at V and 5 bases at J, with 6 bases between the two ends. Per the germline V gene, CDR1 is MNHEY and CDR2 is SVGAGI. This CDR3 contains 12 residues. The CDR3 DNA sequence: TGTGCCAGCAGTCGCAGCAATGAAAAACTGTTTTTT. The encoded protein is CASSRSNEKLFF.

V usage is TRBV5-6 and J usage is TRBJ1-4; possibly TRBD1 for D (5 bases). Germline V CDR1 and CDR2: SGHDT, YYEEEE. V was trimmed by 4 bases and J by 4 bases, leaving 14 bases between them. CDR3 length: 15 residues. The CDR3 here is CASSPRQTFNEKLFF. In DNA form, the CDR3 reads TGTGCCAGCAGCCCTAGACAGACTTTTAATGAAAAACTGTTTTTT.